One and the same sample provided the 4 T cell receptor beta chains below, sequenced in a study of blood T cell repertoires in COVID-19. Generated by immunoSEQ multiplex PCR, the TCRdb table keeps only in-frame clones and is missing some. Of about 160,000 clones in the sample, less than 85% are singletons; the top ten hold under 9%. The sample taken for sequencing was peripheral blood. The receptors were gathered from a woman between 35 and 50 years old with COVID-19, enrolled during active disease.

V is TRBV7-3 and J is TRBJ1-6; D gene ambiguous. Trimming left V 2 bases short and J 6 bases short, with 11 bases between. The V gene's germline CDR1 is SGHTA and CDR2 FQGTGA. This CDR3 is built from 15 residues. The CDR3 region is CASSLGGQTNSPLHF. The CDR3 DNA follows: TGTGCCAGCAGCTTAGGCGGGCAGACTAATTCACCCCTCCACTTT. The full variable domain, with the rest looked up from reference TRBV7-3 and TRBJ1-6, is GAGVSQTPSNKVTEKGKYVELRCDPISGHTALYWYRQSLGQGPEFLIYFQGTGAADDSGLPNDRFFAVRPEGSVSTLKIQRTERGDSAVYLCASSLGGQTNSPLHFGNGTRLTVT.

The J gene is TRBJ2-7, the V gene TRBV2; a weak D match, TRBD1 (6 bases). CDR3 length: 15 amino acids. The germline V gene encodes CDR1 SNHLY and CDR2 FYNNEI. V was shortened by 2 bases and J by 2 bases, with 13 bases between the two germline ends. The CDR3 here is CASSETGTLAYEQYF. The CDR3 DNA is TGTGCCAGCAGTGAAACTGGGACACTAGCCTACGAGCAGTACTTC.

The rearrangement joins TRBV12-3 or TRBV12-4 to TRBJ2-1; D may be TRBD2 (5 bases). CDR3 length: 13 amino acids. Trimming left V 7 bases short and J 8 bases short, with 15 bases between. The CDR3 DNA is TGTGCCAGCATCTTGGACCGGGGTGATGAGCAGTTCTTC. It translates to CASILDRGDEQFF.

The rearrangement joins TRBV30 to TRBJ2-4; D might be TRBD1 (5 bases). The CDR3 is 16 residues long. Trimming shortened V by 2 bases and J by 0 bases, and 14 bases separated the two germline ends. Germline-derived CDR1 and CDR2 are GTSNPN and SVGIG (reference sequence). The CDR3 loop is CAWSKGQGIAKNIQYF. CDR3 sequence (DNA): TGTGCCTGGAGTAAGGGGCAGGGTATAGCCAAAAACATTCAGTACTTC.